This T cell receptor beta chain was obtained from a study of cytomegalovirus exposure and HLA in healthy donors. The PCR employed 60 Vbeta primers together with 13 Jbeta primers. The data were produced by immunoSEQ multiplex PCR, yet TCRdb's version contains in-frame clones alone and is incomplete. In the table there are over 100,000 clones, 70% to 90% of which are singletons. This TCR derives from a man aged 40-55 years in good health and CMV-seronegative. The sequencing sample was made of PBMCs.

CDR3 sequence reads: CASGPEEQFF. The CDR3 DNA reads TGTGCTAGTGGTCCGGAGGAGCAGTTCTTC. The chain uses TRBV12-5 and TRBJ2-1, with D unclear. CDR1 and CDR2 (germline): LGHNT, FRNRAP. Trimming removed 5 bases from V and 10 bases from J, with 6 bases in between. The CDR3 is 10 residues long. The variable domain in full, completed from reference TRBV12-5 and TRBJ2-1, reads DARVTQTPRHKVTEMGQEVTMRCQPILGHNTVFWYRQTMMQGLELLAYFRNRAPLDDSGMPKDRFSAEMPDATLATLKIQPSEPRDSAVYFCASGPEEQFFGPGTRLTVL.